The 25 T cell receptor beta chains reported below all come from one sample, sequenced in a study of blood T cells in healthy people across ages. Then a second PCR, running roughly 7 to 12 cycles, was carried out with a sample-barcoded 5' primer and a J-beta primer mix. MiXCR, run by TCRdb on the 5' RACE reads, gives a single entry per CDR3 protein. The sample includes approximately 400,000 distinct CDR3 sequences, roughly half of them seen just once. The sequenced material came from blood. The receptor source for this set is a man aged 60 to 75 in good health.

DNA of the CDR3: TGCAGTGCTCCCCCGGGGGGACAAGAGACCCAGTACTTC. It codes for CSAPPGGQETQYF. This chain uses TRBV20-1 with TRBJ2-5; TRBD2 matches at 7 bases. The V gene's germline CDR1 is DFQATT and CDR2 SNEGSKA (reference sequence). There are 13 residues in the CDR3. V lost 5 bases to trimming and J lost 2 bases; unmatched junction nucleotides: 5.

The rearrangement joins TRBV4-2 to TRBJ2-5, with a possible D match to TRBD2 (6 bases). Germline V CDR1 and CDR2: LGHNA, YNFKEQ. The V and J ends lost 4 bases and 5 bases respectively, with 11 bases between them. CDR3 length: 13 amino acids. For the CDR3, the DNA is TGTGCCAGCAGCCCGGGACTGTGGGAGACCCAGTACTTC. Translated: CASSPGLWETQYF.

The chain is built from TRBV4-3 and TRBJ1-2, with a tentative D call TRBD1 (6 bases). The CDR3 is 16 amino acids. The V gene's germline CDR1 is LGHNA and CDR2 YSLEER. Trimming took 0 bases from V and 7 from J, leaving 18 bases between them. CDR3 residues: CASSQDGRGAGAGYTF. The CDR3 DNA reads TGCGCCAGCAGCCAAGATGGGCGGGGGGCTGGGGCTGGCTACACCTTC.

The V call is TRBV7-2, the J call TRBJ2-7, with D perhaps TRBD1 or TRBD2 (5 bases each). Germline CDR1 SGHTA, CDR2 FQGNSA. V was cut by 6 bases and J by 7 bases, with 19 bases left in between. The CDR3 sequence is 14 residues long. This chain's CDR3 is CASRAGTAGTEQYF. The DNA for the CDR3 is TGTGCCAGCAGAGCCGGGACCGCAGGTACAGAGCAGTACTTC. Based on the CDR3 plus reference TRBV7-2 and TRBJ2-7, the full variable domain is GAGVSQSPSNKVTEKGKDVELRCDPISGHTALYWYRQSLGQGLEFLIYFQGNSAPDKSGLPSDRFSAERTGGSVSTLTIQRTQQEDSAVYLCASRAGTAGTEQYFGPGTRLTVT.

In DNA, the CDR3 is TGCAGCGTTGCGGGGACAGGGGAGGAGGCTTTCTTT. Protein: CSVAGTGEEAFF. The gene calls are TRBV29-1 and TRBJ1-1; 10 bases match TRBD1. V gave up 4 bases and J gave up 11 bases; unmatched junction bases: 7. Germline V gene lookup returns CDR1 SQVTM and CDR2 ANQGSEA. The CDR3 loop spans 12 amino acids.

The chain uses TRBV2 and TRBJ2-5; 12 bases match TRBD2. Germline lookup yields CDR1 SNHLY and CDR2 FYNNEI. The J segment lost 1 base and the V segment lost 3 bases, leaving 6 bases of the junction unmatched. The CDR3 length is 17 residues. In DNA, the CDR3 is TGTGCCAGCAGTGACATCCCGGGACTAGCGGGCCAAGAGACCCAGTACTTC. Protein: CASSDIPGLAGQETQYF.

This clonotype turned up a few times. The chain uses TRBV5-1 and TRBJ1-1; 7 nucleotides agree with TRBD1. This CDR3 has 13 residues. The trim removed 0 bases at V and 8 bases at J, leaving 4 bases unmatched. CDR1 and CDR2 (germline): SGHRS, YFSETQ. CDR3 sequence reads: CASSLERGLEAFF. The CDR3 coding sequence is TGCGCCAGCAGCTTGGAAAGGGGGCTCGAAGCTTTCTTT.

J is TRBJ2-5 and V is TRBV7-9; 7 bases agree with TRBD1. The CDR3 spans 13 residues. Germline loops: CDR1 SEHNR, CDR2 FQNEAQ (reference sequence). V was pared by 5 bases and J by 11 bases, with 11 bases of the junction left unmatched. Written as DNA, the CDR3 is TGTGCCAGCAGCAACACCGGGACAGCTATTCAGTACTTC. It specifies CASSNTGTAIQYF.

Notes on this clonotype: This sequence may be a read error, since a much larger clone differs from it by one base. The genes are TRBV3-1 and TRBJ2-3, with 9 bases that match TRBD2. The CDR3 loop spans 15 amino acids. Germline CDR1 and CDR2: LGHDT and YNNKEL (reference sequence). The CDR3 loop reads CASNQGGGASDTQYF. CDR3 bases: TGTGCCAGCAACCAAGGCGGGGGGGCCTCAGATACGCAGTATTTT.

This clonotype showed up just a few times. The V gene is TRBV7-2, the J gene TRBJ2-7; 8 nucleotides align to TRBD2. Germline V lookup: CDR1 SGHTA, CDR2 FQGNSA. Trimming cost V 2 bases and J 2 bases; bases outside gene matches: 2. This CDR3 contains 14 residues. This chain's CDR3 is CASSLNGRAYEQYF. The CDR3 coding sequence is TGTGCCAGCAGCTTAAACGGGAGGGCCTACGAGCAGTACTTC.

CDR3 DNA sequence: TGTGCCAGCAGCCTAACCTCTAGGGCAGGGAATGAGCAGTACTTC. It is translated as CASSLTSRAGNEQYF. J is TRBJ2-5 and V is TRBV7-6, with D perhaps matching TRBD1 (5 bases). The V end was cut by 5 bases, the J end by 11 bases, with 24 bases between. The CDR3 runs to 15 residues. The germline gives CDR1 SGHVS, CDR2 FNYEAQ.

This chain links TRBV6-4 with TRBJ1-2, with D tentatively TRBD1 (6 bases). V lost 5 bases to trimming and J lost 7 bases, with 17 bases between them. Germline CDR1 reads MRHNA; CDR2 reads SNTAGT. The CDR3 has 14 residues. The CDR3 DNA follows: TGTGCCAGCAGTCACACGGCAGAGGGGGGTGGCTACACCTTC. The encoded protein is CASSHTAEGGGYTF.

The chain employs TRBV7-2 and TRBJ2-1; D may correspond to TRBD1 or TRBD2 (5 bases each). CDR1 and CDR2 (germline): SGHTA, FQGNSA. This CDR3 spans 14 amino acids. The V end was cut by 0 bases, the J end by 7 bases, with 10 bases between. The chain's CDR3 is CASSLAWDRNEQFF. The DNA of the CDR3 is TGTGCCAGCAGCTTAGCTTGGGACCGGAATGAGCAGTTCTTC.

The rearrangement joins TRBV29-1 to TRBJ2-1, with D possibly matching TRBD2 (6 bases). Trimming removed 8 bases from V and 7 bases from J, with 15 bases in between. CDR1 is SQVTM, CDR2 ANQGSEA, per germline. The CDR3 loop spans 12 amino acids. CDR3 bases: TGCAGCACCTGGGACTCCCTGAATGAGCAGTTCTTC. It codes for CSTWDSLNEQFF.

The V and J genes are TRBV4-2 and TRBJ1-2; D gene uncertain. The CDR3 extends over 14 amino acids. Germline values: CDR1 LGHNA, CDR2 YNFKEQ. Deletions cut 1 base from V and 4 bases from J, with 10 bases between. CDR3 sequence reads: CASSQGSTSYGYTF. In DNA form, the CDR3 reads TGTGCCAGCAGCCAAGGGTCGACTAGCTATGGCTACACCTTC.

This clonotype was counted ten times or more. V is TRBV12-3 or TRBV12-4 and J is TRBJ2-7, with no clear D. Trimming shortened V by 3 bases and J by 0 bases, and 9 bases separated the two germline ends. There are 14 residues in the CDR3. The CDR3 sequence is CASSFRHGSYEQYF. In DNA, the CDR3 is TGTGCCAGCAGTTTCAGACACGGCTCCTACGAGCAGTACTTC.

This clonotype was counted a few times. The rearrangement uses TRBV7-2 and TRBJ1-2; tentatively, D is TRBD1 (5 bases). Between the trimmed V and J ends, which lost 0 bases and 7 bases, there was a span of 15 bases. Germline V gene lookup returns CDR1 SGHTA and CDR2 FQGNSA. CDR3 length equals 15 residues. Written as DNA, the CDR3 is TGTGCCAGCAGCTTAGCCCCAGGGAGTTCGGTTGGCTACACCTTC. This codes for CASSLAPGSSVGYTF.

J is TRBJ2-7 and V is TRBV5-1; D may correspond to TRBD1 or TRBD2 (5 bases each). V lost 3 bases and J lost 4, with 8 bases in between. Germline V gene sequence: CDR1 SGHRS, CDR2 YFSETQ. This CDR3 region has 12 residues. CDR3 in DNA: TGCGCCAGCAGCTCCGAGGGGTACGAGCAGTACTTC. Translating gives CASSSEGYEQYF. Drawing the rest from reference TRBV5-1 and TRBJ2-7, the complete variable domain is KAGVTQTPRYLIKTRGQQVTLSCSPISGHRSVSWYQQTPGQGLQFLFEYFSETQRNKGNFPGRFSGRQFSNSRSEMNVSTLELGDSALYLCASSSEGYEQYFGPGTRLTVT.

The gene calls are TRBV5-6 and TRBJ2-1, with TRBD2 identical over 7 bases. Germline V gene data show CDR1 as SGHDT and CDR2 as YYEEEE. The CDR3 has 14 residues. The V and J ends lost 3 bases and 9 bases, in that order; junction bases with no gene match: 9. The CDR3: CASSSKREGGEQFF. The CDR3 nucleotides are TGTGCCAGCAGCTCGAAGCGGGAAGGAGGTGAGCAGTTCTTC.

DNA of the CDR3: TGTGCCAGCAGCTTAATGAGTCGGGGGGCCTCCTACAATGAGCAGTTCTTC. It translates to CASSLMSRGASYNEQFF. The chain has TRBV7-2 and TRBJ2-1; D is possibly TRBD2 (7 bases). V lost 2 bases and J lost 0, with 14 bases in between. Germline CDR1 SGHTA, CDR2 FQGNSA. The CDR3 runs 17 residues. Combining the CDR3 with reference TRBV7-2 and TRBJ2-1 gives the whole variable domain GAGVSQSPSNKVTEKGKDVELRCDPISGHTALYWYRQSLGQGLEFLIYFQGNSAPDKSGLPSDRFSAERTGGSVSTLTIQRTQQEDSAVYLCASSLMSRGASYNEQFFGPGTRLTVL.

V is TRBV18 and J is TRBJ2-1, with 7 bases lining up with TRBD2. Germline CDR1 and CDR2: KGHSH and LQKENI. Trimming cost V 4 bases and J 6 bases; bases outside gene matches: 12. The CDR3 length is 16 residues. The CDR3 reads CASSRLAVQISNEQFF. The DNA for the CDR3 is TGTGCCAGCTCACGTCTAGCGGTGCAAATATCCAATGAGCAGTTCTTC.

The chain combines TRBV5-1 with TRBJ2-7; 9 positions agree with TRBD2. With the DNA end fitting TRBJ2-5 better, the J assignment may be wrong. This CDR3 contains 15 residues. Germline-derived CDR1 and CDR2 are SGHRS and YFSETQ. CDR3 sequence reads: CASRPGLAGKETQYF. CDR3 sequence (DNA): TGCGCCAGCCGGCCAGGGCTAGCGGGGAAAGAGACCCAGTACTTC.

The V gene is TRBV20-1, the J gene TRBJ2-1; D possibly corresponds to TRBD2 (6 bases). Germline CDR1 DFQATT, CDR2 SNEGSKA (reference sequence). The CDR3 runs 13 residues. CDR3 sequence reads: CSLGGTAVNEQFF. CDR3 in DNA: TGCAGCCTGGGCGGGACGGCGGTCAATGAGCAGTTCTTC.

This chain joins TRBV12-3 or TRBV12-4 and TRBJ2-6; 10 bases fit TRBD1. This CDR3 has 19 residues. Trimming removed 8 bases from V and 1 base from J; junction bases left unmatched: 14. CDR3 sequence (DNA): TGTGCCAGCCAGGGTCCCGGGGACAGGGGTCTATCTGGGGCCAACGTCCTGACTTTC. It is translated as CASQGPGDRGLSGANVLTF.

This chain joins TRBV20-1 and TRBJ1-2, with D possibly TRBD1 on 5 matching bases. The germline CDR1 and CDR2 sequences are DFQATT and SNEGSKA (reference sequence). V lost 4 bases and J 1 base, leaving 13 bases between the germline ends. The CDR3 is 14 residues long. The CDR3 spells CSAIGTLVNYGYTF. The CDR3 DNA follows: TGCAGTGCTATCGGGACGCTGGTTAACTATGGCTACACCTTC.